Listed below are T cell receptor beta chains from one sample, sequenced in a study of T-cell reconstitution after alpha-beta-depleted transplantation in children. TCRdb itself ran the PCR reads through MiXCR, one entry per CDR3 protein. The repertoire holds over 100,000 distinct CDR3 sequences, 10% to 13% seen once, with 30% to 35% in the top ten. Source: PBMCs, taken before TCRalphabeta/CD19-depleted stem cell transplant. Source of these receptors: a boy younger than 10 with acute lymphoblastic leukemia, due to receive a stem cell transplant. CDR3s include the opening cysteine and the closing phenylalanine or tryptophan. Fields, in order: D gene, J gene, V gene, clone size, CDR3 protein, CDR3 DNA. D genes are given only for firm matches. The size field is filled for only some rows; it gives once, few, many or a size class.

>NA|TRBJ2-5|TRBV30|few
CAWSSPGDETQYF
TGTGCCTGGAGTTCCCCTGGGGATGAGACCCAGTACTTC
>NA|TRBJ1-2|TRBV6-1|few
CASRPPSPNYGYTF
TGTGCCAGCAGGCCACCCTCGCCTAACTATGGCTACACCTTC
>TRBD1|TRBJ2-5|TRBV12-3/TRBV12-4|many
CASSMGQGQETQYF
TGTGCCAGCTCTATGGGACAGGGACAAGAGACCCAGTACTTC
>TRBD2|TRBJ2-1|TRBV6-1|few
CASSPTPAGVGNEQFF
TGTGCCAGCAGTCCTACCCCAGCGGGAGTAGGGAATGAGCAGTTCTTC
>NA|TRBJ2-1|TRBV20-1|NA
CCAGNPGLSHNEQFF
TGCTGTGCGGGAAATCCGGGACTTAGCCACAATGAGCAGTTCTTC
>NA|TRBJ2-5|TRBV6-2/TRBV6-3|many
CASSYADWRETQYF
TGTGCCAGCAGTTACGCGGACTGGAGGGAGACCCAGTACTTC
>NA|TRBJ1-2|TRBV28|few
CASSIYSYGYTF
TGTGCCAGCAGTATATACAGCTATGGCTACACCTTC
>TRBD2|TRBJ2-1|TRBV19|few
CASSPLRLAGGRYGEQFF
TGTGCCAGTAGTCCGCTTCGGCTAGCGGGAGGGAGGTACGGTGAGCAGTTCTTC
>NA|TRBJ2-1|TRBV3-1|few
CASSQEGVLGSGFF
TGTGCCAGCAGCCAAGAAGGGGTTCTGGGGTCGGGGTTCTTC
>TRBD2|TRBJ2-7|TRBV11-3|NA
CASSLDPTSGEQYF
TGTGCCAGCAGCTTAGATCCCACTAGCGGCGAGCAGTACTTC
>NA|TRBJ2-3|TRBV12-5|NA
CASGSVIALSTDTQYF
TGTGCTAGTGGTTCGGTCATCGCGCTTAGCACAGATACGCAGTATTTT
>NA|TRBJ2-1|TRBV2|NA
CASTWTDNNEQFF
TGTGCCAGCACCTGGACAGACAACAATGAGCAGTTCTTC
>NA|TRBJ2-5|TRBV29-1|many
CSVWTGQETQYF
TGCAGCGTCTGGACCGGGCAGGAGACCCAGTACTTC
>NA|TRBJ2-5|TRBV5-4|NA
CASSYGIGETQYF
TGTGCCAGCAGCTACGGGATTGGGGAGACCCAGTACTTC
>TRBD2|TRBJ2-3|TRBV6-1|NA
CASTLGTSGRSTDTQYF
TGTGCCAGCACCCTGGGGACTAGCGGGAGGAGTACAGATACGCAGTATTTT
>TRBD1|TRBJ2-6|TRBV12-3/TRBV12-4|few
CASSLFLRGTGRSGANVLTF
TGTGCCAGCAGTTTATTCTTAAGGGGGACAGGGAGGTCTGGGGCCAACGTCCTGACTTTC
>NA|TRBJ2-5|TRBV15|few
CATSKYQETQYF
TGTGCCACCAGCAAGTACCAAGAGACCCAGTACTTC
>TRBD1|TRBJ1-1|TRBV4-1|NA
CASSHPLTGTGVEGTEAFF
TGCGCCAGCAGCCATCCATTGACCGGGACAGGGGTAGAGGGCACTGAAGCTTTCTTT
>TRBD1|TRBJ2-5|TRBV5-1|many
CASTPRQGGYF
TGCGCCAGCACCCCAAGACAGGGGGGATACTTC
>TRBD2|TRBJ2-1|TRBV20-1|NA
CSARDSGDRLAESSYNEQFF
TGCAGTGCTAGAGATTCGGGGGATCGACTAGCGGAGAGCTCCTACAATGAGCAGTTCTTC
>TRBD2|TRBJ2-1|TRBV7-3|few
CASSAVDMGLAGGNEQFF
TGTGCCAGCAGCGCCGTAGACATGGGACTAGCGGGAGGCAATGAGCAGTTCTTC
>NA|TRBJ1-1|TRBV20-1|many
CSALNKYTEAFF
TGCAGTGCTCTGAACAAATACACTGAAGCTTTCTTT
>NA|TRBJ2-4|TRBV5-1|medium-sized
CASSSTGPLAKNIQYF
TGCGCCAGCAGCTCTACAGGACCCTTAGCCAAAAACATTCAGTACTTC
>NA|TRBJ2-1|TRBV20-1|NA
CSARDVGRGEWEFF
TGCAGTGCTAGAGATGTAGGCAGGGGTGAATGGGAGTTCTTC
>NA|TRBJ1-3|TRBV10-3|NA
CAISDGVSFSGNTIYF
TGTGCCATCAGTGATGGCGTCAGCTTCTCTGGAAACACCATATATTTT
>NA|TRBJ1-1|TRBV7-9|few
CASSSGYEAFF
TGTGCCAGCAGCTCGGGGTATGAAGCTTTCTTT
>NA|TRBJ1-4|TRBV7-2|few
CASSLEQKTNEKLFF
TGTGCCAGCAGCTTAGAGCAGAAGACTAATGAAAAACTGTTTTTT
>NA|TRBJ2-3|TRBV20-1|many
CSARGLSSSTDTQYF
TGCAGTGCTAGAGGGTTGTCTTCAAGCACAGATACGCAGTATTTT
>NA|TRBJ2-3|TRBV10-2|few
CASTMGMEDTQYF
TGCGCCAGCACGATGGGTATGGAAGATACGCAGTATTTT
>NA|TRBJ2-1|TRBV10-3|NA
CAISVEGVNEQFF
TGTGCCATCAGTGTGGAAGGGGTCAATGAGCAGTTCTTC
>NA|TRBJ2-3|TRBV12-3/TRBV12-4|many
CASSLVGGRTDTQYF
TGTGCCAGCAGTTTAGTAGGCGGCCGCACAGATACGCAGTATTTT
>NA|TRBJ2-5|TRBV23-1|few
CASSQSERGLPQETQYF
TGCGCCAGCAGTCAATCTGAAAGGGGACTCCCCCAAGAGACCCAGTACTTC
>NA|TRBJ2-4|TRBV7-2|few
CASSPIGVRNIQYF
TGTGCCAGCAGCCCTATTGGGGTTAGGAACATTCAGTACTTC
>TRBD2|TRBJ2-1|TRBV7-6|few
CASSRETSGSWRGSYNEQFF
TGTGCCAGCAGTCGAGAGACTAGCGGGAGTTGGCGCGGCTCCTACAATGAGCAGTTCTTC
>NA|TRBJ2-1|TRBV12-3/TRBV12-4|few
CASSLAESSYNEQFF
TGTGCCAGCAGTTTAGCTGAGAGCTCCTACAATGAGCAGTTCTTC
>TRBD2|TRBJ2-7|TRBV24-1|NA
CATSDTPTSPYEQYF
TGTGCCACCAGTGATACCCCGACTAGCCCTTACGAGCAGTACTTC
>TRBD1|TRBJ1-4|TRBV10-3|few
CAISRDSATNEKLFF
TGTGCCATCAGCCGGGACAGTGCAACTAATGAAAAACTGTTTTTT
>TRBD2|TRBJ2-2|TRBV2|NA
CASTQGFTSGNVYTGELFF
TGTGCCAGCACCCAGGGGTTTACTAGCGGGAATGTGTACACCGGGGAGCTGTTTTTT
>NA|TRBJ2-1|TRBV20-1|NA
CSAKTRDYNEQFF
TGCAGTGCTAAGACTAGGGATTACAATGAGCAGTTCTTC
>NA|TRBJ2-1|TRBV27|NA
CASSPTLRNEQFF
TGTGCCAGCAGCCCCACCCTGAGAAATGAGCAGTTCTTC
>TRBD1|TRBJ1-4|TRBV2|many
CASSEVPGTAANNCEKLFF
TGTGCCAGCAGCGAAGTGCCCGGGACAGCGGCAAACAATTGTGAAAAACTGTTTTTT
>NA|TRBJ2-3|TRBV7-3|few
CASSVRGGTDTQYF
TGTGCCAGCAGCGTAAGGGGCGGCACAGATACGCAGTATTTT
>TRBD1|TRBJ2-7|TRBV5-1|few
CASTRTQGAYEQYF
TGCGCCAGCACCCGGACTCAGGGGGCTTACGAGCAGTACTTC
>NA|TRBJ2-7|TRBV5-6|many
CASSSLQGAFYEQYF
TGTGCCAGCAGCTCACTACAGGGAGCTTTTTACGAGCAGTACTTC
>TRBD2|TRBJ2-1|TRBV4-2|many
CASSQGTSGSSSYNEQFF
TGTGCCAGCAGCCAAGGGACTAGCGGGAGCAGCTCCTACAATGAGCAGTTCTTC
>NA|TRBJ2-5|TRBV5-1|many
CASSRRETQYF
TGCGCCAGCAGCCGACGGGAGACCCAGTACTTC
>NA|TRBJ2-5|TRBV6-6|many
CAAKGGYQETQYF
TGTGCCGCGAAGGGGGGGTACCAAGAGACCCAGTACTTC
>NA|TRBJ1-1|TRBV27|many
CASSLQAAPLLNTEAFF
TGTGCCAGCAGTTTACAGGCAGCTCCCCTATTAAACACTGAAGCTTTCTTT
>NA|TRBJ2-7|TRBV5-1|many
CASSLFPGQASYEQYF
TGCGCCAGCAGCTTATTCCCGGGACAAGCCTCCTACGAGCAGTACTTC
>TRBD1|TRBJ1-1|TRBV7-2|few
CASSTDREGEAFF
TGTGCCAGCAGCACTGACAGGGAAGGTGAAGCTTTCTTT
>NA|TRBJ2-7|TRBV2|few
CASSGQTYEQYF
TGTGCCAGCAGTGGACAAACCTACGAGCAGTACTTC
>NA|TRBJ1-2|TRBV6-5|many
CASSWSANYGYTF
TGTGCCAGCAGTTGGTCAGCCAACTATGGCTACACCTTC
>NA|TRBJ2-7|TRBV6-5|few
CASILQGGSSYEQYF
TGTGCCAGCATTTTACAGGGTGGGAGCTCCTACGAGCAGTACTTC
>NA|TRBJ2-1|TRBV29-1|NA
CSVGPSDYNEQFF
TGCAGCGTTGGCCCTAGTGATTACAATGAGCAGTTCTTC
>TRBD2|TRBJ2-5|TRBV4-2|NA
CASSLGDQPAGSQETQYF
TGTGCCAGCAGCCTGGGGGATCAACCAGCGGGGTCCCAAGAGACCCAGTACTTC
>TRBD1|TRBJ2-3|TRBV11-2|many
CASSSWDREGVTDTQYF
TGTGCCAGCAGCTCCTGGGACAGGGAGGGGGTAACAGATACGCAGTATTTT
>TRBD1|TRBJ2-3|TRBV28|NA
CASSSPGTGTDTQYF
TGTGCCAGCAGTTCCCCCGGGACAGGCACAGATACGCAGTATTTT